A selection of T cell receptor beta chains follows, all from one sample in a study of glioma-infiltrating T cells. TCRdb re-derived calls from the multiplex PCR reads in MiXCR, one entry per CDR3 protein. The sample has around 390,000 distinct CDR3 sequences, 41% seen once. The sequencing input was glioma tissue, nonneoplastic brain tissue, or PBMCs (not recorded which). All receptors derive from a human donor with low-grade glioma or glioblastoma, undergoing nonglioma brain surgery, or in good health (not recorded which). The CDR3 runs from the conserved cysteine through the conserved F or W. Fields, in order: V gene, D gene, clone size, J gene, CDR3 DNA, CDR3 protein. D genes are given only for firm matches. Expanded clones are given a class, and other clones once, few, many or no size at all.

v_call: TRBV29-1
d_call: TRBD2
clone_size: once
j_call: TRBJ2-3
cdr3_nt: TGCAGCGTTGTTGGACTAGCGGTTAGCACAGATACGCAGTATTTT
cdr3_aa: CSVVGLAVSTDTQYF

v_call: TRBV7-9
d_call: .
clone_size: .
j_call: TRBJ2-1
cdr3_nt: TGTGCCAGCAGCTTATGTCGGTACAATGAGCAGTTCTTC
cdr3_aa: CASSLCRYNEQFF

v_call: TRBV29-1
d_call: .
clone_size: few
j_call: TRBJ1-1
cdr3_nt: TGCAGCGCCCAGGTCGTCTGGGATGCTGAAGCTTTCTTT
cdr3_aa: CSAQVVWDAEAFF

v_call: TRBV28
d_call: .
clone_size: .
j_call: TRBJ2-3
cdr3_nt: TGTGCCACCAGTTTAAGCGGGCCCTTCCTCACAGATACGCGGTATTTT
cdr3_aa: CATSLSGPFLTDTRYF

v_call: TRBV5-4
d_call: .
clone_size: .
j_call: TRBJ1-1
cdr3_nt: TGTGCCAGCAGAGTTGGTGGGATGAACACTGAAGCTTTCTTT
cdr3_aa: CASRVGGMNTEAFF

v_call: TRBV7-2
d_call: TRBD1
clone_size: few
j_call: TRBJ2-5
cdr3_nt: TGTGCCAGCAGCCAGGACAGGGGAGGGACCCAGTACTTC
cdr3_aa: CASSQDRGGTQYF

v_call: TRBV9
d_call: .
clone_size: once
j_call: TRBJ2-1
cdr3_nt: TGTGCCAGCAGCGTAGCCCTAGCGTACAATGAGCAGTTCTTC
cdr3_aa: CASSVALAYNEQFF

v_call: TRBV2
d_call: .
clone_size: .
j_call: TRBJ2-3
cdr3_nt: TGTGCCGGTAGGGACGGAATCACAGATACGCAGTATTTT
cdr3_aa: CAGRDGITDTQYF

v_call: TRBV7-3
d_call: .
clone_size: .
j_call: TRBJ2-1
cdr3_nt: TGTGCCAGCAGCTTATACGGGACGAGTTACAATGAGCAGTTCTTC
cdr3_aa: CASSLYGTSYNEQFF

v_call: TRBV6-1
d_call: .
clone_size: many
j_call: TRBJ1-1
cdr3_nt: TGTGCCAGCAGTGACCTCTGGGGCACTGAAGCTTTCTTT
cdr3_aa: CASSDLWGTEAFF

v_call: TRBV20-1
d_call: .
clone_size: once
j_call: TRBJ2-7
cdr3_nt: TGCAGTGCCCCGGGGCAGCCAGCCTACGAGCAGTACTTC
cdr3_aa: CSAPGQPAYEQYF

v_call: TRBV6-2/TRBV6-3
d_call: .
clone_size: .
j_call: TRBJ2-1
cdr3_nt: TGTGCCACCCAGGACTCGCAGTACAGTGAGCAGTTCTTC
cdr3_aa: CATQDSQYSEQFF

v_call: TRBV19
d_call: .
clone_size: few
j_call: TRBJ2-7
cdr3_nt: TGTGCCAGTAGTATATTCAGTTCGTCCTACGAGCAGTACTTC
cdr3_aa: CASSIFSSSYEQYF

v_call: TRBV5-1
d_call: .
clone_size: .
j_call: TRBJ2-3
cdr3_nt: TGCGCCAGCAGCTCCGATGGGGCGGGCACAGATACGCAGTATTTT
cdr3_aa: CASSSDGAGTDTQYF

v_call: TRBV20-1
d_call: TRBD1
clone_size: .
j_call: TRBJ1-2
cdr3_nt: TGCAGTGCTAGAGATCTGGCAGGGGGTGGCTATGGCTACACCTTC
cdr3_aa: CSARDLAGGGYGYTF

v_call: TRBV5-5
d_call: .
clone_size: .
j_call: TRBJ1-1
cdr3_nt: TGCGCCAGCAGCACGGGCCATGAGGGTGACACCGAAGCTTTCTTT
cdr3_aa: CASSTGHEGDTEAFF

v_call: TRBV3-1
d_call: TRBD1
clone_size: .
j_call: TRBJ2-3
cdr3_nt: TGTGCCAGCAGCCAAGAACAGGGGATCACGCAGTATTTT
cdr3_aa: CASSQEQGITQYF

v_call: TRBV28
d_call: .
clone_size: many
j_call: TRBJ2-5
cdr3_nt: TGTGCCAGCAGTTTACGGGAATCGGAGACCCAGTACTTC
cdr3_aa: CASSLRESETQYF

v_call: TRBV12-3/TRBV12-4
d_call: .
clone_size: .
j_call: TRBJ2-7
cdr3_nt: TGTGCCAGCACCAAGTGGGGACGGGGCTTAAAGCAGTACTTC
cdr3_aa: CASTKWGRGLKQYF

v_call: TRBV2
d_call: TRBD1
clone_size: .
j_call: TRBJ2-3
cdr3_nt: TGTGCCAGCAGTGAAATGTTGGTGCAGGGGGCAGATACGCAGTATTTT
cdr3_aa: CASSEMLVQGADTQYF

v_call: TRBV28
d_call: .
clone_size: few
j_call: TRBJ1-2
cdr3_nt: TGTGCCAGCAGCCCTGTCGTAGGAGCCTATGGCTACACCTTC
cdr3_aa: CASSPVVGAYGYTF

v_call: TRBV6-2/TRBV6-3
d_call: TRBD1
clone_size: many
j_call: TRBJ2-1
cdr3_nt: TGTGCCAGCAGGACCGGGACAGTTCTAAATGAGCAGTTCTTC
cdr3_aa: CASRTGTVLNEQFF

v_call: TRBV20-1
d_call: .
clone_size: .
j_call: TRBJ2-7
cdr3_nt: TGCAGTGCTAGGGAGGGGGGGCCGAGTTACGGGCAGTACTTC
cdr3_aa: CSAREGGPSYGQYF

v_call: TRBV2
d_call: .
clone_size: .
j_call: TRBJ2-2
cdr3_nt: TGTGCCAGCAGTCCCCCCCGAGGACCCCCTTACGTTGGCGGGGAGCTGTTTTTT
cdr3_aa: CASSPPRGPPYVGGELFF

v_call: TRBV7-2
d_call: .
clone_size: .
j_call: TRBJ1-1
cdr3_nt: TGTGCCAGCAGCCAGGAACCGCGGACTAAAGCTTTCTTT
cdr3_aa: CASSQEPRTKAFF

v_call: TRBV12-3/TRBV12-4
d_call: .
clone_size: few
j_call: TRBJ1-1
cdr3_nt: TGTGCCAGCAGTTTCCCCGCTTTCTTT
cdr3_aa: CASSFPAFF

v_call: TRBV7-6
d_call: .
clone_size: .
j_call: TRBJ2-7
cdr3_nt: TGTGCCAGCAGCTCCCTTGAAGGGGGCTACGAGCAGTACTTC
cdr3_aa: CASSSLEGGYEQYF

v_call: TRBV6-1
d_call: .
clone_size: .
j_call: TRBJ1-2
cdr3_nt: TGTGCCAGCAGTGAAACCGGGCATAACTATGGCTACACCTTC
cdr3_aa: CASSETGHNYGYTF

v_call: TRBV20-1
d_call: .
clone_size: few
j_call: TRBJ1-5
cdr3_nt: TGCAGTGCTAGAGCCCGGAGCAATCAGCCCCAGCATTTT
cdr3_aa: CSARARSNQPQHF

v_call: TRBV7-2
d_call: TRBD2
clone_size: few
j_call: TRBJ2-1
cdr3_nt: TGTGCCAGCAGCTTAGTAGGCGGGAGTCGCAATGAGCAGTTCTTC
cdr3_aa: CASSLVGGSRNEQFF

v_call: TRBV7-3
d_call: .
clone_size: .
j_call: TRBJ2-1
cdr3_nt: TGTGCCAGCAGCTCCCCTCCCACTGCTGAGCAGTTCTTC
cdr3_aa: CASSSPPTAEQFF

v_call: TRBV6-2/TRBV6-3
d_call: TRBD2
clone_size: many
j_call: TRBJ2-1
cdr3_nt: TGTGCCAGCAGTCTCCTAGCGGGCCCCTACAATGAGCAGTTCTTC
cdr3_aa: CASSLLAGPYNEQFF

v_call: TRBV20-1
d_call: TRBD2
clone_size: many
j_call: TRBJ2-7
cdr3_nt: TGCAGTGCCCAACTAGCGGGCCTCTCCTACGAGCAGTACTTC
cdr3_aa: CSAQLAGLSYEQYF

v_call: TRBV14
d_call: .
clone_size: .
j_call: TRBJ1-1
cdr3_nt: TGTGCCAGCAGCCAAGACGGAGGGATCGACACTGAAGCTTTCTTT
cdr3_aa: CASSQDGGIDTEAFF

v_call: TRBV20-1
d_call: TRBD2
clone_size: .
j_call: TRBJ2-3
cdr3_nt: TGCAGTTCTACGGGACTAGCGGGAGAGTTGCTCACAGATACGCAGTATTTT
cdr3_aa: CSSTGLAGELLTDTQYF

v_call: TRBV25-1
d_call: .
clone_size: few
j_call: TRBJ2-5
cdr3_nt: TGTGCCAGCAGTATCCGGGCACGGAAAGAGACCCAGTACTTC
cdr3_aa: CASSIRARKETQYF